Below are 24 T cell receptor beta chains sequenced from a single sample in a study of shared clonotypes between healthy human individuals. TCRdb's copy holds only in-frame clones and misses some; the assay was immunoSEQ multiplex PCR. The sample lists 490,000 or so clones; 76% were seen once. Specimen: PBMCs. Source of these receptors: a woman aged 40-49 years in good health. Some clones in this sample may be carry-over from other donors' samples.

The genes are TRBV9 and TRBJ2-7; 8 bases are shared with TRBD2. The V segment lost 2 bases and the J segment 4 bases; nucleotides outside the gene matches: 5. Germline V gene data show CDR1 as SGDLS and CDR2 as YYNGEE. The CDR3 loop spans 14 amino acids. The CDR3 region has the DNA TGTGCCAGCAGCGTTGGTAGCGGGACATACGAGCAGTACTTC. As protein: CASSVGSGTYEQYF.

The V gene is TRBV27, the J gene TRBJ2-1; 7 bases map to TRBD2. The CDR3 has 15 residues. CDR1 is MNHEY, CDR2 SMNVEV, per germline (reference sequence). V was clipped by 6 bases and J by 7 bases; unmatched bases: 12. CDR3 sequence (DNA): TGTGCCAGCAGCCTCGAGGGGAGGGCCAGGAATGAGCAGTTCTTC. Translated: CASSLEGRARNEQFF.

A single count supports this clone. CDR3 amino acids: CASSSQGAARGKQFF. The CDR3 coding sequence is TGTGCCAGCAGCTCCCAGGGGGCAGCCCGGGGAAAGCAGTTCTTC. The gene calls are TRBV13 and TRBJ2-1, with TRBD1 matching 8 bases. The ends lost 4 bases at V and 11 bases at J; junction bases unmatched: 13. The CDR3 is 15 residues long. Germline V gene sequence: CDR1 PRHDT, CDR2 FYEKMQ (reference sequence).

Only one count was recorded for this clone. The genes are TRBV7-9 and TRBJ1-4; the match to TRBD1 covers 10 bases. This CDR3 region has 17 residues. Losses at the gene ends were 5 bases for V and 3 bases for J; bases not matched to a gene: 9. Germline V lookup: CDR1 SEHNR, CDR2 FQNEAQ (reference sequence). CDR3 sequence: CASSIDRGRGANEKLFF. The CDR3 DNA reads as TGTGCCAGCAGCATCGACAGGGGGCGCGGCGCTAATGAAAAACTGTTTTTT.

The rearrangement uses TRBV6-6 and TRBJ2-1; D perhaps matches TRBD1 (5 bases). Trimming cost V 6 bases and J 4 bases, with 7 bases left between them. This CDR3 has 12 amino acids. Germline loops: CDR1 MNHNY, CDR2 SVGAGI (reference sequence). CDR3 in DNA: TGTGCCAGCAGCAGGGAATACAATGAGCAGTTCTTC. This codes for CASSREYNEQFF.

The CDR3 DNA is TGCGCCAGCAGCTCACAGGGTTCCAATGAGCAGTTCTTC. The encoded protein is CASSSQGSNEQFF. V is TRBV5-1 and J is TRBJ2-1; D perhaps matches TRBD1 (6 bases). Trimming took off 3 bases at V and 6 bases at J, with 10 bases between the two ends. CDR1 is SGHRS and CDR2 is YFSETQ in the germline V gene. The CDR3 extends over 13 amino acids.

The chain has TRBV7-9 and TRBJ1-2; 8 bases are shared with TRBD1. The germline CDR1 and CDR2 sequences are SEHNR and FQNEAQ (reference sequence). Trimming took 6 bases from V and 3 from J; bases not matched to a gene: 3. CDR3 length equals 13 residues. The CDR3 region is CASRKTGDYGYTF. The CDR3 bases are TGTGCCAGCAGGAAGACAGGGGACTATGGCTACACCTTC.

In this sample, this clone turned up once. The chain recombines TRBV9 with TRBJ2-7; 8 bases align to TRBD2. Germline-derived CDR1 and CDR2 are SGDLS and YYNGEE. V gave up 3 bases and J gave up 6 bases; unmatched junction bases: 14. The CDR3 contains 16 residues. CDR3 in amino acids: CASSARPGLEAIEQYF. In DNA form, the CDR3 reads TGTGCCAGCAGCGCACGACCGGGACTAGAAGCGATCGAGCAGTACTTC.

This chain joins TRBV29-1 and TRBJ2-7; D may be TRBD1 (6 bases). V lost 4 bases and J 2 bases, leaving 15 bases between the germline ends. Germline V gene lookup returns CDR1 SQVTM and CDR2 ANQGSEA. The CDR3 covers 14 residues. The CDR3 DNA is TGCAGCGTTGTTCCCCCGGACAGAGCCTACGAGCAGTACTTC. Translating gives CSVVPPDRAYEQYF.

This chain links TRBV2 with TRBJ2-1; 12 bases match TRBD2. V was pared by 6 bases and J by 5 bases, with 2 bases of the junction left unmatched. In germline, CDR1 is SNHLY, CDR2 FYNNEI. The CDR3 contains 14 residues. The CDR3 is CASRTSGRNNEQFF. DNA for the CDR3: TGTGCCAGCAGGACTAGCGGGAGAAACAATGAGCAGTTCTTC.

This clone was picked up one time. This chain links TRBV5-1 with TRBJ2-7; D may be TRBD1 (6 bases). There are 12 residues in the CDR3. Germline V gene lookup returns CDR1 SGHRS and CDR2 YFSETQ. V lost 7 bases and J 1 base, leaving 9 bases between the germline ends. CDR3 DNA: TGCGCCAGCTACAGGGTATCCTACGAGCAGTACTTC. This sequence encodes CASYRVSYEQYF.

This sequence joins TRBV19 and TRBJ1-4, with 7 bases aligning to TRBD1. The V segment lost 9 bases and the J segment 5 bases; nucleotides outside the gene matches: 24. The CDR3 sequence is 19 residues long. In germline, CDR1 is LNHDA, CDR2 SQIVND (reference sequence). The CDR3 coding sequence is TGTGCCAGCCCCACAAAGAGATACCGAAACAGGGGTGCGAATGAAAAACTGTTTTTT. It encodes CASPTKRYRNRGANEKLFF.

The rearrangement joins TRBV10-1 to TRBJ2-1; a weak D match, TRBD2 (6 bases). The V end was cut by 11 bases, the J end by 10 bases, with 18 bases between. The CDR3 runs 12 residues. Germline values: CDR1 WNHNN, CDR2 SYGVQD (reference sequence). CDR3 residues: CAVRDPRGEQFF. CDR3 bases: TGCGCCGTCCGGGACCCACGGGGGGAGCAGTTCTTC.

The V and J genes are TRBV27 and TRBJ2-4, with no clear D. Trimming took off 5 bases at V and 1 base at J, with 15 bases between the two ends. The CDR3 runs to 16 residues. The V gene's germline CDR1 is MNHEY and CDR2 SMNVEV (reference sequence). The CDR3 loop reads CASSPVWVLAKNIQYF. CDR3 in DNA: TGTGCCAGCAGTCCCGTGTGGGTACTTGCCAAAAACATTCAGTACTTC.

This chain joins TRBV9 and TRBJ1-1, with 10 bases fitting TRBD1. Trimming removed 3 bases from V and 1 base from J; junction bases left unmatched: 3. CDR3 size: 15 residues. Germline CDR1 SGDLS, CDR2 YYNGEE. This chain's CDR3 is CASSEGQGTNTEAFF. The DNA of the CDR3 is TGTGCCAGCAGCGAGGGACAGGGGACGAACACTGAAGCTTTCTTT.

This clone was observed a few times. The chain combines TRBV5-1 with TRBJ2-1; 11 nucleotides line up with TRBD1. This CDR3 contains 16 residues. V lost 2 bases to trimming and J lost 8 bases; unmatched junction nucleotides: 9. Germline CDR1 SGHRS, CDR2 YFSETQ. The CDR3 sequence is CASSFNGQGAVDEQFF. The CDR3 DNA reads as TGCGCCAGCAGCTTTAACGGACAGGGGGCTGTCGATGAGCAGTTCTTC.

V and J are TRBV5-1 and TRBJ2-5, with TRBD2 as a possible D gene (6 bases). In germline, CDR1 is SGHRS, CDR2 YFSETQ. Between the trimmed V and J ends, which lost 1 base and 2 bases, there was a span of 9 bases. The CDR3 totals 14 residues. This CDR3 is CASSLLGLQETQYF. The CDR3 DNA sequence: TGCGCCAGCAGCTTGTTGGGACTGCAAGAGACCCAGTACTTC.

The chain employs TRBV28 and TRBJ2-7; 9 nucleotides align to TRBD1. J gave up 3 bases and V 4 bases, and 13 bases lay outside the gene matches. The CDR3 length is 17 residues. Germline CDR1 and CDR2: MDHEN and SYDVKM. The CDR3 region is CASSSSPGTGSYYEQYF. CDR3 nucleotides: TGTGCCAGCAGTTCCTCCCCCGGGACAGGGTCTTACTACGAGCAGTACTTC.

The chain carries TRBV10-3 and TRBJ2-1; weak D call: TRBD1 (5 bases). CDR1 and CDR2 (germline): ENHRY, SYGVKD. Trimming cost V 3 bases and J 3 bases, with 12 bases left between them. The CDR3 spans 15 residues. CDR3 nucleotide sequence: TGTGCCATCAGTGATTGGGGCCAGCTCTACAATGAGCAGTTCTTC. The encoded protein is CAISDWGQLYNEQFF.

The rearrangement joins TRBV6-1 to TRBJ1-3, with a tentative D call TRBD1 (5 bases). The CDR3 runs to 14 residues. Trimming left V 11 bases short and J 0 bases short, with 14 bases between. Germline loops: CDR1 MNHNS, CDR2 SASEGT. The CDR3 DNA reads TGTGCCGGTTCGGATGGGGCCTCTGGAAACACCATATATTTT. Amino acid sequence: CAGSDGASGNTIYF.

CDR3 region: CASSVEEGREQYF. DNA of the CDR3: TGTGCCAGCAGCGTAGAGGAGGGGCGAGAGCAGTACTTC. The V gene is TRBV9, the J gene TRBJ2-7; D might be TRBD2 (6 bases). The CDR3 runs to 13 residues. The V gene's germline CDR1 is SGDLS and CDR2 YYNGEE. Trimming left V 0 bases short and J 7 bases short, with 11 bases between.

This clone was recorded only once. This chain connects TRBV6-1 to TRBJ1-4, with a possible D match to TRBD1 (5 bases). This CDR3 has 14 residues. Trimming took 4 bases from V and 7 from J, leaving 13 bases between them. Germline CDR1 is MNHNS and CDR2 is SASEGT. The CDR3 DNA sequence: TGTGCCAGCAGTGCCCAAGGGGTCGTTGAAAAACTGTTTTTT. The encoded protein is CASSAQGVVEKLFF.

The V and J genes are TRBV1 and TRBJ2-5; the table's D call of TRBD2 was not tested on the DNA. Judging by the DNA end, TRBJ2-7 fits better; the J call may be wrong. TRBV1 is a recognized pseudogene. The CDR3 totals 14 residues. The CDR3 loop reads CTSSQGRAAYEQYF. CDR3 sequence (DNA): TGCACCAGCAGCCAAGGGAGGGCGGCCTACGAGCAGTACTTC.

The V call is TRBV15, the J call TRBJ1-4, with no clear D. Trimming pared 0 bases from V and 5 bases from J, leaving 7 bases between. The length of the CDR3 is 14 residues. Germline assignment: CDR1 LNHNV and CDR2 YYDKDF (reference sequence). The CDR3 nucleotides read TGTGCCACCAGCAGAGATTTAGGAAATGAAAAACTGTTTTTT. This encodes CATSRDLGNEKLFF.